This TCR beta chain was sequenced in a study of blood T cells in healthy people across ages. Study context: Researchers report that template switching captured about one barcoded beta molecule per two T cells.

This clonotype appeared a few times. Its antigen is unidentified. Study outcomes and limitations: Long-lived donors had more naive CD4+ cells and higher diversity than aged donors. Bulk PBMC profiling left naive and antigen-experienced comparisons inconclusive. Per million T cells, TCR beta diversity dropped roughly linearly as age increased.

Together with a sample-barcoded 5' primer, a J-beta primer mix was included in a second PCR lasting about 7 to 11 cycles. TCRdb used MiXCR to reprocess the 5' RACE reads, holding one entry per CDR3 protein. The table lists about 1 million distinct CDR3 sequences, more than 40% of them singletons. The CDR3 has 15 residues. With 7 bases clipped from V and 0 bases from J, the junction kept 8 bases outside the gene matches. CDR1 and CDR2 from the germline V gene are MNHNY and SVGAGI (reference sequence). The sequence was obtained from a woman aged 55 to 70 in good health. The V gene is TRBV6-6, the J gene TRBJ2-7, with 8 nucleotides matching TRBD2. Sequenced: blood. As DNA, the CDR3 is TGTGCCAGCAAACCCTTAGCGGGAAGCTCCTACGAGCAGTACTTC. The encoded protein is CASKPLAGSSYEQYF.